This T cell receptor (beta chain) was sequenced for a study of CD8+CD57+ T cells in acquired aplastic anemia. Study-wide background: Yields of DNA that came from sorted CD4+ and CD8+ cells averaged approximately 3.5 ug.

This clonotype occurred a few times. CD8+CD57+ cell expansion had been shown by flow cytometry in patients chosen for sequencing. As a group, the patients uniformly had severe acquired aplastic anemia. No therapy was given to patients before blood sampling. Using genomic DNA as the template, TCR beta VDJ and CDR3 profiling was carried out. MiXCR, run by TCRdb on the reads, gives a single entry per CDR3 protein. Found here are about 220,000 distinct CDR3 sequences, more than 45% of them singletons; the top ten hold 7% to 10%. The specimen was sorted CD4+, CD8+, or CD8+CD57+ T cells (not recorded which) from PBMCs. The receptor was derived from a human donor with aplastic anemia.

CDR3 bases: TGTGCCTGGATCTCCCCGGGACTCGGCTCATCACCCCTCCACTTT. Its protein is CAWISPGLGSSPLHF. This chain uses TRBV30 with TRBJ1-6; TRBD1 is a possible D gene (5 bases). V was shortened by 4 bases and J by 10 bases, with 20 bases between the two germline ends. The CDR3 is made up of 15 amino acids. Germline CDR1 and CDR2: GTSNPN and SVGIG (reference sequence). Filled out from reference TRBV30 and TRBJ1-6, the complete variable domain reads SQTIHQWPATLVQPVGSPLSLECTVEGTSNPNLYWYRQAAGRGLQLLFYSVGIGQISSEVPQNLSASRPQDRQFILSSKKLLLSDSGFYLCAWISPGLGSSPLHFGNGTRLTVT.